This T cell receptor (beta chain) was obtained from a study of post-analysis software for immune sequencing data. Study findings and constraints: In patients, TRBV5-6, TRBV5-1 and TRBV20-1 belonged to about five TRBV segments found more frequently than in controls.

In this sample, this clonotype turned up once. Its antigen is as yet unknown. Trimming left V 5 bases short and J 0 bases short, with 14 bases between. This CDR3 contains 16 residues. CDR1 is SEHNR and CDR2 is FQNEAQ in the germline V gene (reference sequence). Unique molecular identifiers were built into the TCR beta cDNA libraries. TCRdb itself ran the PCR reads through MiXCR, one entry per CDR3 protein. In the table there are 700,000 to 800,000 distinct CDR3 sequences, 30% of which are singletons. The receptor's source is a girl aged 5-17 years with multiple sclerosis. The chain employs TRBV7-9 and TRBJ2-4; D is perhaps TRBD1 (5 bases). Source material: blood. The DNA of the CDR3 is TGTGCCAGCAGCCAGGGTCGGGCCCTAGCCAAAAACATTCAGTACTTC. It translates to CASSQGRALAKNIQYF.